This T cell receptor (beta chain) is from a study of blood T cell repertoires in COVID-19. The germline V and J ends were trimmed by 0 bases and 6 bases, with 8 bases remaining between them. The CDR3 is 12 amino acids. Germline CDR1 SQVTM, CDR2 ANQGSEA. In the authors' workflow: The authors estimated nucleated cell counts from reference gene primer amplification. The protocol was immunoSEQ multiplex PCR, while the TCRdb copy is restricted to in-frame clones and leaves out a portion. The DNA was the basis for D and trimming; V, J and clone size are from that table. The sample contains about 220,000 clones, about four fifths of which appear only once.

The specimen sequenced was PBMCs or T cells enriched from blood (not recorded which). This clonotype originated in a woman between 40 and 55 years old who had been exposed to COVID-19. The chain has TRBV29-1 and TRBJ1-2; a weak D match, TRBD1 (6 bases). The CDR3 region has the DNA TGCAGCGTTGAAGAACAGGGAGATGGCTACACCTTC. Translating gives CSVEEQGDGYTF.